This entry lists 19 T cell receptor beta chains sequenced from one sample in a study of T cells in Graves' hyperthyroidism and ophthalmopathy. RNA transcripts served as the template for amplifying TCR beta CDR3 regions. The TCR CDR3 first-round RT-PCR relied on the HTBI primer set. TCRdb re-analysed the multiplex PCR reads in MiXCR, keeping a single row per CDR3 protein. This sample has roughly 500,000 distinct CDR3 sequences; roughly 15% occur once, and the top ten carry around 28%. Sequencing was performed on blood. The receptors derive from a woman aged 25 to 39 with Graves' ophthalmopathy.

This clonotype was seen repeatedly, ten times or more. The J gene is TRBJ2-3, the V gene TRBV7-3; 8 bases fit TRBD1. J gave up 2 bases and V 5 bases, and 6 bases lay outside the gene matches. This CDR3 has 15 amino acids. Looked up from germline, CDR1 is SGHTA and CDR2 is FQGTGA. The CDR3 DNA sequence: TGTGCCAGCAGCCCCTCAGGGGGCGTCACAGATACGCAGTATTTT. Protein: CASSPSGGVTDTQYF.

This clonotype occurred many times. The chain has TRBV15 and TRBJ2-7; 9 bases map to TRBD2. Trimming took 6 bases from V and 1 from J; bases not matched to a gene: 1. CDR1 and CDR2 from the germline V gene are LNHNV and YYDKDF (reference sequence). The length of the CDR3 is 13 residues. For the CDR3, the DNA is TGTGCCACCAGGACTAGCGGATCCTACGAGCAGTACTTC. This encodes CATRTSGSYEQYF.

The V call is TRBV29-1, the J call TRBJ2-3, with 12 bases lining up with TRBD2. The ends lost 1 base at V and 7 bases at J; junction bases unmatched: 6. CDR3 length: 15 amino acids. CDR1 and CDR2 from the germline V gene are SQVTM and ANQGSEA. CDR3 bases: TGCAGCGTTGAAGCTAGCGGGAGGGCCCCCTATACGCAGTATTTT. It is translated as CSVEASGRAPYTQYF.

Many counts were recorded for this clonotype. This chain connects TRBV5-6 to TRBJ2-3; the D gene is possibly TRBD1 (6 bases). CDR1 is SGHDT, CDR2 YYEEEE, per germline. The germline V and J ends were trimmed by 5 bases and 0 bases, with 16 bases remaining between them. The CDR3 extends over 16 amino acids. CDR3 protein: CASRKTGMTSTDTQYF. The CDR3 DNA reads TGTGCCAGCAGGAAGACAGGAATGACTAGCACAGATACGCAGTATTTT. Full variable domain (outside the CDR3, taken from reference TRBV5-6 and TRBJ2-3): DAGVTQSPTHLIKTRGQQVTLRCSPKSGHDTVSWYQQALGQGPQFIFQYYEEEERQRGNFPDRFSGHQFPNYSSELNVNALLLGDSALYLCASRKTGMTSTDTQYFGPGTRLTVL.

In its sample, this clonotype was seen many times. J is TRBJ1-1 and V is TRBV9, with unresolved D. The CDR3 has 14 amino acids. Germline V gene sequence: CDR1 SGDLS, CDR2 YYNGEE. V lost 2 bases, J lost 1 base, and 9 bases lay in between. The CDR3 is CASSVGGENTEAFF. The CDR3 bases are TGTGCCAGCAGCGTCGGCGGGGAGAACACTGAAGCTTTCTTT.

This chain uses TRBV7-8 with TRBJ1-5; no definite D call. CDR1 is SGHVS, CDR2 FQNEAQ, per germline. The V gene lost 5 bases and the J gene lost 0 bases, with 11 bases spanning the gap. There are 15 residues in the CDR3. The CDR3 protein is CASSPQPDSNQPQHF. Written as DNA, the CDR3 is TGTGCCAGCAGCCCCCAGCCGGATAGCAATCAGCCCCAGCATTTT.

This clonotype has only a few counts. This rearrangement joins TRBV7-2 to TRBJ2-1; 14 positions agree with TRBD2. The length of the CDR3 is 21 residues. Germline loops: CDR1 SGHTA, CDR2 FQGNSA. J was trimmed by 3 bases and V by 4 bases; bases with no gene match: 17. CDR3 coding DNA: TGTGCCAGCAGCTATGGGGGCGCTCGCGGGACTAGCGGGAGTCACTACAATGAGCAGTTCTTC. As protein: CASSYGGARGTSGSHYNEQFF.

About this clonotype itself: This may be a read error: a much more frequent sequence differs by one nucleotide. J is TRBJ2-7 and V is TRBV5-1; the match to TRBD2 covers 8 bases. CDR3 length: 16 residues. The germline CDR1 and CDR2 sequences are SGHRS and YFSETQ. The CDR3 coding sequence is TGCGCCAGCAGCTTGCTAGGCGGGGGGATGGCCTACGTGCAGTACTTC. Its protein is CASSLLGGGMAYVQYF.

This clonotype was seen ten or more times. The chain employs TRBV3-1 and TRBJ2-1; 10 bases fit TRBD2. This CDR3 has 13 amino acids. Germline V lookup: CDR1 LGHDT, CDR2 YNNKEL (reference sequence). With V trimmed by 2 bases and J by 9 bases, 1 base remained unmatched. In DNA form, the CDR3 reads TGTGCCAGCAGCCAACTAGCGGGAGCTGAGCAGTTCTTC. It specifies CASSQLAGAEQFF.

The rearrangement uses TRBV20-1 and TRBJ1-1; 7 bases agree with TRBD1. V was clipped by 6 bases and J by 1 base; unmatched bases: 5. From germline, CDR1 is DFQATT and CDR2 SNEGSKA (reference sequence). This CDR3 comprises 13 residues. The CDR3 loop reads CSAEDRKNTEAFF. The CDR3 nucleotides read TGCAGTGCGGAGGACAGGAAGAACACTGAAGCTTTCTTT.

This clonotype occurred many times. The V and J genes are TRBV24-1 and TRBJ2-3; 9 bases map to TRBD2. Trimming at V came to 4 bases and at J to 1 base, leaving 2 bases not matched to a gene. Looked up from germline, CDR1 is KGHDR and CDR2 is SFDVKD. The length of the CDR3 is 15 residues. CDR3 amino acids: CATSELAGRTDTQYF. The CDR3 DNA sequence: TGTGCCACCAGTGAACTAGCGGGCCGCACAGATACGCAGTATTTT.

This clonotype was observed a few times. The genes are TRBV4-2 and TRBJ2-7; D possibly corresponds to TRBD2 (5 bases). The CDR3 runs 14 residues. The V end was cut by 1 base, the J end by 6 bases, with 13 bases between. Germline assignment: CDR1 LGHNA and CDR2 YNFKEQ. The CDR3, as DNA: TGTGCCAGCAGCCAAGGACCTAGCCAGCTCGAGCAGTACTTC. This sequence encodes CASSQGPSQLEQYF.

The chain's CDR3 is CASRLAKNIQYF. Written as DNA, the CDR3 is TGTGCCAGCAGACTAGCCAAAAACATTCAGTACTTC. V usage is TRBV28 and J usage is TRBJ2-4; D remains ambiguous. The germline V gene encodes CDR1 MDHEN and CDR2 SYDVKM. V dropped 6 bases and J dropped 0 bases, with 3 bases sitting between them. This CDR3 contains 12 residues.

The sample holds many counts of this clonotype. CDR3 loop: CASSVVPLVEGESPGELFF. CDR3 sequence (DNA): TGTGCCAGCAGCGTAGTCCCTCTAGTGGAGGGTGAGAGCCCCGGGGAGCTGTTTTTT. The rearrangement joins TRBV9 to TRBJ2-2, with a weak D call TRBD2 (6 bases). The length of the CDR3 is 19 residues. Trimming removed 0 bases at V and 6 bases at J, with 24 bases between. Germline V CDR1 and CDR2: SGDLS, YYNGEE.

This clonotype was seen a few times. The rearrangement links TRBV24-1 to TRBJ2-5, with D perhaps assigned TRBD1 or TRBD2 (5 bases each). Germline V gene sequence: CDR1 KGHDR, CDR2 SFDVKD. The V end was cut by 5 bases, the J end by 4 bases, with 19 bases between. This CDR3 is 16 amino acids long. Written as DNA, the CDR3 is TGTGCCACCAGTGTACCGGGGCTAGAGAGGCGAGAGACCCAGTACTTC. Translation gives CATSVPGLERRETQYF.

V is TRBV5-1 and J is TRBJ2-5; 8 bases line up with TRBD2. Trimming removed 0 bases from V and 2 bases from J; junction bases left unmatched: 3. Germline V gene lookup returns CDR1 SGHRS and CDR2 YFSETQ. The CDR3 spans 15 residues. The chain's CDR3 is CASSLDGRAQETQYF. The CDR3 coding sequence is TGCGCCAGCAGCTTGGACGGGAGGGCGCAAGAGACCCAGTACTTC. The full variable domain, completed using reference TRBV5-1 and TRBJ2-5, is KAGVTQTPRYLIKTRGQQVTLSCSPISGHRSVSWYQQTPGQGLQFLFEYFSETQRNKGNFPGRFSGRQFSNSRSEMNVSTLELGDSALYLCASSLDGRAQETQYFGPGTRLLVL.

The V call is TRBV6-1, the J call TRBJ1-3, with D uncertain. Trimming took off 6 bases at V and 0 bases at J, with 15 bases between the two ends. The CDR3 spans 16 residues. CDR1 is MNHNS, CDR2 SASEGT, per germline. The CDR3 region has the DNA TGTGCCAGCAGCCCCTCGGCCCTTACCTCTGGAAACACCATATATTTT. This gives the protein CASSPSALTSGNTIYF.

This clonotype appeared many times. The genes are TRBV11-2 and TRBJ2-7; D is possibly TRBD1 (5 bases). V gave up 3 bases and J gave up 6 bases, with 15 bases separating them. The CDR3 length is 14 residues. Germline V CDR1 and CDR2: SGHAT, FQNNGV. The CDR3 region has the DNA TGTGCCAGCAGCTTGTCAATACAGGAAGGCGAGCAGTACTTC. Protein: CASSLSIQEGEQYF.

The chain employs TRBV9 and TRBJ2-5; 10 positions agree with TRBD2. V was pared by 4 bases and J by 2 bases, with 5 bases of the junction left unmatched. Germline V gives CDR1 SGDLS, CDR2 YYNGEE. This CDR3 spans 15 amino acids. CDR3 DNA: TGTGCCAGCAGCTTTCGGACTAGCGGACAAGAGACCCAGTACTTC. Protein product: CASSFRTSGQETQYF.